The clone carrying this TCR beta chain was counted only a few times. Its antigen remains unidentified. The CDR3 has 14 amino acids. The germline V gene has CDR1 GTSNPN and CDR2 SVGIG (reference sequence). Deletions cut 2 bases from V and 0 bases from J, with 7 bases between. These data belong to a study of CD8+ T cells in alopecia areata. Study results and caveats: Against the mouse data, patients shared TCRs less clearly, possibly for HLA reasons.

Extracted from the samples, RNA was reverse transcribed into cDNA to serve as the sequencing template. The method was immunoSEQ multiplex PCR; TCRdb's version includes in-frame clones alone and lacks a portion of them. The top ten hold around 0.46% of the sample, which has some 210,000 clones, approximately 61% seen once. The chain recombines TRBV30 with TRBJ2-2; possibly TRBD1 or TRBD2 for D (6 bases each). This clonotype was obtained from a human donor with alopecia areata. The sequenced sample was CD4+ T cells sorted from blood, obtained at week 0. The chain's CDR3 is CAWSRGPNTGELFF. CDR3 DNA sequence: TGTGCCTGGAGTCGGGGGCCGAACACCGGGGAGCTGTTTTTT.